This T cell receptor beta chain was documented in a study of cytomegalovirus exposure and HLA in healthy donors. About the research overall: The same platform was used for the roughly 120 validation repertoires as for the approximately 720 first-cohort repertoires, as reported in a later analysis.

Regarding this clone: Antigen unknown.

Notes on the study in general: Overall, roughly 150 TCR beta chains were annotated as cytomegalovirus-associated.

Sequencing used immunoSEQ multiplex PCR; TCRdb keeps in-frame clones, though not all of them. Here the sample spans 250,000 to 350,000 clones, about nine tenths being singletons. This clonotype was obtained from a woman aged 30 to 39 in good health and CMV-seropositive. Sequencing input: PBMCs.

The CDR3 reads CASTRQGNGYTF. The CDR3 coding sequence is TGTGCCAGCACCAGACAGGGTAATGGCTACACCTTC. This chain joins TRBV7-2 and TRBJ1-2, with 7 bases that match TRBD1. The CDR3 runs 12 residues. Germline CDR1 and CDR2: SGHTA and FQGNSA. V gave up 7 bases and J gave up 6 bases; unmatched junction bases: 5.